This record looks at one T cell receptor beta chain sequence and its context. TCR beta CDR3 region amplification was performed from RNA transcripts. The HTBI primer set drove a first-round RT-PCR of the TCR CDR3. TCRdb recomputed calls from the multiplex PCR reads with MiXCR, one row per CDR3 protein. The sample has 750,000 to 950,000 distinct CDR3 sequences, 38% seen once. The V gene lost 5 bases and the J gene lost 2 bases, with 4 bases spanning the gap. There are 11 residues in the CDR3. Germline-derived CDR1 and CDR2 are SGHRS and YFSETQ. The sample belongs to a study of T cells in Graves' hyperthyroidism and ophthalmopathy. Study-wide background: Upon initial diagnosis and before any treatment, peripheral blood was collected.

Uncontrolled infections, other autoimmune diseases, pregnancy or lactation led to exclusion of patients. In making diagnoses, clinical symptoms, serum thyroxine and TRAb, thyroid ultrasound and orbital computed tomography were all used. The sample was blood. The clonotype originates from a man younger than 35 with Graves' hyperthyroidism. The chain carries TRBV5-1 and TRBJ1-2; D call uncertain. DNA for the CDR3: TGCGCCAGCAGGGAAAACTATGGCTACACCTTC. Its translation is CASRENYGYTF.